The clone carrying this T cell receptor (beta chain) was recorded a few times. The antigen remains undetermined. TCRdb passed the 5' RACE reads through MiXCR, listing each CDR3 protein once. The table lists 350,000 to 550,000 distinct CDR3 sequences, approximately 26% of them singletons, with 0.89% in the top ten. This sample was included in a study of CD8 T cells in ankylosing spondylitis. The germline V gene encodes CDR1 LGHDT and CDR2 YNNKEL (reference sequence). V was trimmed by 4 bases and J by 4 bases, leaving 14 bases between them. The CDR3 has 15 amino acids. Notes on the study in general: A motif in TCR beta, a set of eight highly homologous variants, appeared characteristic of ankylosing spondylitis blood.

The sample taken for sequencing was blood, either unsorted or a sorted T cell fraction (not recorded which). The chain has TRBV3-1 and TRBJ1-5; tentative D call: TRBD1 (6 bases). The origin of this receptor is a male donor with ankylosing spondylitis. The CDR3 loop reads CASSPRDTGNQPQHF. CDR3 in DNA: TGTGCCAGCAGCCCCAGGGATACAGGGAATCAGCCCCAGCATTTT.